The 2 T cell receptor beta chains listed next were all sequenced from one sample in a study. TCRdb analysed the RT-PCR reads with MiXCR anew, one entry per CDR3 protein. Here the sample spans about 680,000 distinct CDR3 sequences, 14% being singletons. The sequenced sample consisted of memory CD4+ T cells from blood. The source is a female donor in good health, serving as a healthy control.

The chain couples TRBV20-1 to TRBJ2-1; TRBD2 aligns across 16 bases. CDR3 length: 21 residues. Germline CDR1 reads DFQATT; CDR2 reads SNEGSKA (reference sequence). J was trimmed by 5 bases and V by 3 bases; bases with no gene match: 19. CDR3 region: CSARASGTSGRAFLIDNEQFF. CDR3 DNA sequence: TGCAGTGCTAGGGCCTCCGGGACTAGCGGGAGGGCCTTCTTGATCGACAATGAGCAGTTCTTC.

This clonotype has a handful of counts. The CDR3 loop is CASSSIDRWDYTDTQYF. As DNA, the CDR3 is TGTGCCAGCAGTTCCATAGACAGGTGGGACTACACAGATACGCAGTATTTT. The gene calls are TRBV27 and TRBJ2-3; perhaps TRBD2 as D (7 bases). This CDR3 is 17 amino acids long. Germline V gives CDR1 MNHEY, CDR2 SMNVEV (reference sequence). Trimming stripped 4 bases from V and 2 bases from J, with 19 bases between.